Listed here is a single TCR beta chain. Its antigen remains unidentified. The sample originates from a study of cytomegalovirus exposure and HLA in healthy donors. This PCR relied on a set of 60 Vbeta primers and 13 Jbeta primers. Sequencing used immunoSEQ multiplex PCR; TCRdb keeps in-frame clones, though not all of them. This table has under 150,000 clones, 65% to 85% appearing once. Trimming took 2 bases from V and 1 from J; bases not matched to a gene: 7. The CDR3 length is 17 residues. Germline CDR1 and CDR2: MNHEY and SMNVEV (reference sequence). Points from the study as a whole: Researchers left out some V segments, among them TRBV6-2 and TRBV6-3, as indistinguishable. Usually a TCR sequence was rare, but some public TCRs were found in many donors.

The receptor was derived from a woman in her 30s in good health and CMV-seropositive. The sample consisted of PBMCs. The chain links TRBV27 to TRBJ2-2; 7 bases are a match to TRBD1. The CDR3 nucleotides read TGTGCCAGCAGTTTAGTTAGGGGGCCCCAGAACACCGGGGAGCTGTTTTTT. Amino acids: CASSLVRGPQNTGELFF.